The present T cell receptor beta chain was sequenced within a study of OX40 agonist ivuxolimab in advanced cancers. Study-level background: Those treated in dose escalation had hepatocellular carcinoma, melanoma, renal cell cancer or head and neck cancer.

On cycle 4 day 1 and cycle 7 day 1, as well as at baseline, blood was sampled. This table comes from immunoSEQ multiplex PCR, and its TCRdb copy is limited to in-frame clones, with some not included. This sample carries tens of thousands of clones, about four fifths of them seen once, and the ten largest clones take about 1.1%. Trimming shortened V by 2 bases and J by 3 bases, and 19 bases separated the two germline ends. There are 17 residues in the CDR3. Germline V gives CDR1 MDHEN, CDR2 SYDVKM. The genes are TRBV28 and TRBJ1-2; a weak D match, TRBD1 (6 bases). The sequencing used CD4+ or CD8+ T cells sorted from blood, collected in a trial of the OX40 agonist ivuxolimab. The origin of this receptor is an adult with an advanced solid tumor such as melanoma, head and neck, liver or kidney cancer. DNA for the CDR3: TGTGCCAGCAGTTTAGGTTCGGCGGGGGGCGAAGACTATGGCTACACCTTC. It is translated as CASSLGSAGGEDYGYTF.